This TCR beta chain was sequenced during a study of identical twins. V shed 6 bases and J 5 bases; nucleotides not matched to a gene: 7. CDR3 length: 14 amino acids. Germline loops: CDR1 SNHLY, CDR2 FYNNEI. TCRdb fed the 5' RACE reads into MiXCR, producing one record per CDR3 protein. The sample has roughly 490,000 distinct CDR3 sequences; 14% are singletons. These data are also associated with another study on yellow fever vaccine responses in identical twins.

The chain couples TRBV2 to TRBJ2-4; 7 nucleotides align to TRBD1. The sequence derives from a woman between 18 and 29 years old in good health. The sequenced material came from CD4+ T cells sorted from blood. The CDR3 spells CASRTGTVQNIQYF. DNA of the CDR3: TGTGCCAGCAGGACCGGGACAGTCCAAAACATTCAGTACTTC.